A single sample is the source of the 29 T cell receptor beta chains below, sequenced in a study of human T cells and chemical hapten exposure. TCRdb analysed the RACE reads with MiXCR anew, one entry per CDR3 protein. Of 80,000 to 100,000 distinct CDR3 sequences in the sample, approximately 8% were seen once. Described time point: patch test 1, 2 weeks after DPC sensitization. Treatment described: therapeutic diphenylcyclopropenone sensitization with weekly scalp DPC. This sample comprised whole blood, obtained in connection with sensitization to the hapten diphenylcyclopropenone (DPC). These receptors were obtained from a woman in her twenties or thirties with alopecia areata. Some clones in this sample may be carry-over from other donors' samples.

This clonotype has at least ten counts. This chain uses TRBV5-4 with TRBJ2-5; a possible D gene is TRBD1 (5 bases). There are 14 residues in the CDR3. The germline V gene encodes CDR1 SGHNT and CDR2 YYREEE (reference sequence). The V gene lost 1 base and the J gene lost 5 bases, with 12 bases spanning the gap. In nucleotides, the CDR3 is TGTGCCAGCAGCTTGACGTCAGGGCCGGAGACCCAGTACTTC. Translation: CASSLTSGPETQYF.

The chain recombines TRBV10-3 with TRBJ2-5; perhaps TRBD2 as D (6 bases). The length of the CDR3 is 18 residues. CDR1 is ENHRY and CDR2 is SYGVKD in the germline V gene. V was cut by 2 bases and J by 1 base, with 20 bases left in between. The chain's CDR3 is CAISETDLGAGCQETQYF. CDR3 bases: TGTGCCATCAGTGAGACGGACTTAGGGGCGGGATGCCAAGAGACCCAGTACTTC.

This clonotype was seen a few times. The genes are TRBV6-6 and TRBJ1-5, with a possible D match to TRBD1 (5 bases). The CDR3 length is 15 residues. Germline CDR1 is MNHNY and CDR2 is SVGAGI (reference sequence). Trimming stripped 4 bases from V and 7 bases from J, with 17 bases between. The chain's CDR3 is CASSSVYQGAQPQHF. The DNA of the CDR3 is TGTGCCAGCAGTTCCGTTTACCAGGGAGCCCAGCCCCAGCATTTT.

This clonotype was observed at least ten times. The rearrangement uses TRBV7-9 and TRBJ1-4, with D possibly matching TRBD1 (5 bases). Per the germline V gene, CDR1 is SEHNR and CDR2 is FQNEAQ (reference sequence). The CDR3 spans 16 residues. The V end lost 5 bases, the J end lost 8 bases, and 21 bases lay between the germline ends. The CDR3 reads CASSTRGEVAEEKLFF. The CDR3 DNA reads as TGTGCCAGCAGCACCCGAGGGGAGGTGGCTGAAGAAAAACTGTTTTTT.

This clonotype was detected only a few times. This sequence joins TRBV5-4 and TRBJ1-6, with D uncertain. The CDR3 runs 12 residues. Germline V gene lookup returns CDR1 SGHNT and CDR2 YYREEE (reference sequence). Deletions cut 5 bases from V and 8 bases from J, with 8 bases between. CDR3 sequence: CASSREDSPLHF. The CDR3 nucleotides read TGTGCCAGCAGTCGCGAGGATTCACCCCTCCACTTT.

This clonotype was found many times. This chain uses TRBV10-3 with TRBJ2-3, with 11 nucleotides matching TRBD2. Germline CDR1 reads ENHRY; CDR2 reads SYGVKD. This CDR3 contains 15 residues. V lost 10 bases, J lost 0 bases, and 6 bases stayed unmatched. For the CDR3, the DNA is TGTGCCACCGCGGGACTAGCGGCAAGCACAGATACGCAGTATTTT. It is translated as CATAGLAASTDTQYF.

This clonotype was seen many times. The CDR3 DNA follows: TGTGCCAGCAGCTTTTTTTCAGGGGGCACTGAAGCTTTCTTT. As protein: CASSFFSGGTEAFF. The J gene is TRBJ1-1, the V gene TRBV7-9, with 7 bases identical to TRBD1. Germline V gene sequence: CDR1 SEHNR, CDR2 FQNEAQ (reference sequence). This CDR3 has 14 amino acids. V dropped 3 bases and J dropped 4; count of bases not matched to a gene: 5.

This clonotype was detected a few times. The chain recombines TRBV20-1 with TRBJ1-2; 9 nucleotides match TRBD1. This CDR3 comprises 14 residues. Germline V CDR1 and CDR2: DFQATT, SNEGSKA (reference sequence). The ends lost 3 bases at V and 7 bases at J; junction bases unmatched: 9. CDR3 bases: TGCAGTGCTAGGGAGACAGGGGGATTTTTTGGCTACACCTTC. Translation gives CSARETGGFFGYTF.

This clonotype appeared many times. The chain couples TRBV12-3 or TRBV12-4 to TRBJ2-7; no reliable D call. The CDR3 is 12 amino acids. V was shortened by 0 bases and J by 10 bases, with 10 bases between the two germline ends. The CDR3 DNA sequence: TGTGCCAGCAGTTTAGCGGTTGACGGCCAGTACTTC. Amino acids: CASSLAVDGQYF.

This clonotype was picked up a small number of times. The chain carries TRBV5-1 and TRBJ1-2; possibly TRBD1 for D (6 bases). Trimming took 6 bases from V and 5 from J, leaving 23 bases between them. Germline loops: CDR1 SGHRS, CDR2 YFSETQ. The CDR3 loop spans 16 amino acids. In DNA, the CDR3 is TGCGCCAGCACCCTGAACCCGGGACAAAAGCTGTATGGCTACACCTTC. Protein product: CASTLNPGQKLYGYTF.

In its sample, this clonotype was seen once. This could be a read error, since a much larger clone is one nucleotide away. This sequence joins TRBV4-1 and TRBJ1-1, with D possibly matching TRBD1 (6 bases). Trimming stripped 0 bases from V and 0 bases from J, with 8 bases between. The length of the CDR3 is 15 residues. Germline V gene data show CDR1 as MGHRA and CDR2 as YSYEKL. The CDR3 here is CASSQDRTVNTEAFF. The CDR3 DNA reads TGCGCCAGCAGCCAAGATAGGACAGTGAACACTGAAGCTTTCTTT.

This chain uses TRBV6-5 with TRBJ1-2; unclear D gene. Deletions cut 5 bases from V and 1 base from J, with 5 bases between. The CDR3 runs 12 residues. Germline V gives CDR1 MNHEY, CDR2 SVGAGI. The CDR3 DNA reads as TGTGCCAGCAGTGGCAGTAACTATGGCTACACCTTC. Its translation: CASSGSNYGYTF.

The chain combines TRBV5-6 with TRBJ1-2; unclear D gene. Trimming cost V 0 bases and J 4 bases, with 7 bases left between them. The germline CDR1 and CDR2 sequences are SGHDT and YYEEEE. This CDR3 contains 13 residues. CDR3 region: CASSLAGGYGYTF. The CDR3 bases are TGTGCCAGCAGCTTGGCCGGCGGCTATGGCTACACCTTC.

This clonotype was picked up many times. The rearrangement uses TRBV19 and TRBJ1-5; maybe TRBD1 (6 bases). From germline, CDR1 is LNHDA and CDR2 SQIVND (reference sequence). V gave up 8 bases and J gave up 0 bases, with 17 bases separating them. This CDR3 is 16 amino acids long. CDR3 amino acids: CASLGTLQGSNQPQHF. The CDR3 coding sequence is TGTGCCAGTCTAGGGACACTTCAGGGTAGCAATCAGCCCCAGCATTTT. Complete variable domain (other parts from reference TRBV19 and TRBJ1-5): DGGITQSPKYLFRKEGQNVTLSCEQNLNHDAMYWYRQDPGQGLRLIYYSQIVNDFQKGDIAEGYSVSREKKESFPLTVTSAQKNPTAFYLCASLGTLQGSNQPQHFGDGTRLSIL.

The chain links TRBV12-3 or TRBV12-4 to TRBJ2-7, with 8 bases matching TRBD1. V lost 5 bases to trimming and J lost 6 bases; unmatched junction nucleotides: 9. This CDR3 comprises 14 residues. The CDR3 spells CASSVRGRFSEQYF. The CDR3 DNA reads TGTGCCAGCAGTGTCAGGGGGCGTTTTTCCGAGCAGTACTTC.

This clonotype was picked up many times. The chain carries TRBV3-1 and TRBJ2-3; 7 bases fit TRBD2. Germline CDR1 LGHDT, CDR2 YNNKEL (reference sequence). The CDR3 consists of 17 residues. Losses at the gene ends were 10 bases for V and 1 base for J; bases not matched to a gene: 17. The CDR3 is CATGERGQSWGTDTQYF. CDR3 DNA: TGTGCCACTGGGGAGCGGGGCCAATCGTGGGGCACAGATACGCAGTATTTT.

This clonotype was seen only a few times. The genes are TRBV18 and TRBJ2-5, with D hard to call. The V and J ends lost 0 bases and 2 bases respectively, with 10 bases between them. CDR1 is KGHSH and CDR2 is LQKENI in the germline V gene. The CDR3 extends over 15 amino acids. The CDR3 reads CASSPPSVYQETQYF. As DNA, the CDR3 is TGTGCCAGCTCACCACCGTCGGTATATCAAGAGACCCAGTACTTC.

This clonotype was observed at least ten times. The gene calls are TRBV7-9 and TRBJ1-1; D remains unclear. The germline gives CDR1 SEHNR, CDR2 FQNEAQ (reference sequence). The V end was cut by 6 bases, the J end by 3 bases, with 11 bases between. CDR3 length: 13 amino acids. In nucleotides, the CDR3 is TGTGCCAGCAGAAAGGGAGAGCACACTGAAGCTTTCTTT. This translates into CASRKGEHTEAFF.

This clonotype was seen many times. CDR3 nucleotides: TGTGCCAGCAGCCAAGAGGATTCTAGCACAGATACGCAGTATTTT. Its protein product is CASSQEDSSTDTQYF. The V gene is TRBV4-2, the J gene TRBJ2-3; D gene unclear. V was trimmed by 0 bases and J by 0 bases, leaving 7 bases between them. The CDR3 extends over 15 amino acids. Looked up from germline, CDR1 is LGHNA and CDR2 is YNFKEQ.

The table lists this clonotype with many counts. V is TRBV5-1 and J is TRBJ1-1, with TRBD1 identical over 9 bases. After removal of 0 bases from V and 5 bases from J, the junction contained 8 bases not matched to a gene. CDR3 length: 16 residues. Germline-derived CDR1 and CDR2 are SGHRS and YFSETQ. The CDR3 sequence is CASSLGQGGSETEAFF. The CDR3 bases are TGCGCCAGCAGCTTGGGACAGGGGGGATCAGAGACTGAAGCTTTCTTT.

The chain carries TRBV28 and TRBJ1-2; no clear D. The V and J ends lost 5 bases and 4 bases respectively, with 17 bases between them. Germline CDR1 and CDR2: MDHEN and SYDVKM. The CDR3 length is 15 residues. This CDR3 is CASSPTAGGFYGYTF. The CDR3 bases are TGTGCCAGCAGTCCTACAGCGGGTGGGTTCTATGGCTACACCTTC.

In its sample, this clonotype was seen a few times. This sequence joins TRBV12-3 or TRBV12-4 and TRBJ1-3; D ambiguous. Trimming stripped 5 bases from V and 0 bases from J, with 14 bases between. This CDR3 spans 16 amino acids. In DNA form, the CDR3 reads TGTGCCAGCAGTCCTCGGACGGCCTTCTCTGGAAACACCATATATTTT. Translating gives CASSPRTAFSGNTIYF.

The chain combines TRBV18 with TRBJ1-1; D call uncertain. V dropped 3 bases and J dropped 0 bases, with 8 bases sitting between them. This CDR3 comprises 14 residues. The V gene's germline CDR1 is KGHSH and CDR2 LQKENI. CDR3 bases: TGTGCCAGCTCACCCGACACTCTGAACACTGAAGCTTTCTTT. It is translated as CASSPDTLNTEAFF.

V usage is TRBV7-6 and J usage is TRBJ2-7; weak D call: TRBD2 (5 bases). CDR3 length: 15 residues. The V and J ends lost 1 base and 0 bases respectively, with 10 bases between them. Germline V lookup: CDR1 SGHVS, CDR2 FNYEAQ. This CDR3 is CASSLGSGSSYEQYF. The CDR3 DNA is TGTGCCAGCAGCTTAGGATCGGGGAGCTCCTACGAGCAGTACTTC.

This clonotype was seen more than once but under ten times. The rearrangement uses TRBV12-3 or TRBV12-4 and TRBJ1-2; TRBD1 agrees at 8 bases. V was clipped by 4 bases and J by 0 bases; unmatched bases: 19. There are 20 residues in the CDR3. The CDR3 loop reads CASSYVWTGFYNPSNYGYTF. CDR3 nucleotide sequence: TGTGCCAGCAGTTACGTTTGGACAGGGTTCTATAATCCTTCTAACTATGGCTACACCTTC.

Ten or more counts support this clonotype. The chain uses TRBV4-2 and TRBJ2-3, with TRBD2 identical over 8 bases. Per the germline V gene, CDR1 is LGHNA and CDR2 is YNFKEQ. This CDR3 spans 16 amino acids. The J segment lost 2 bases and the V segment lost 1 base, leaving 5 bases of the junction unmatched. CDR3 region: CASSQVSGGSTDTQYF. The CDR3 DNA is TGTGCCAGCAGCCAAGTCAGCGGGGGATCCACAGATACGCAGTATTTT.

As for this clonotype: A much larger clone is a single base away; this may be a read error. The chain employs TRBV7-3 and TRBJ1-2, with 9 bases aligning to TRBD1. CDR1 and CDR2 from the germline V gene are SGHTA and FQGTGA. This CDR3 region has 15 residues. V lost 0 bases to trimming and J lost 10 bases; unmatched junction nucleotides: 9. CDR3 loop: CASSLTPTGGNVYTF. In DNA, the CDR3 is TGTGCCAGCAGCTTAACTCCAACAGGGGGCAATGTCTACACCTTC.

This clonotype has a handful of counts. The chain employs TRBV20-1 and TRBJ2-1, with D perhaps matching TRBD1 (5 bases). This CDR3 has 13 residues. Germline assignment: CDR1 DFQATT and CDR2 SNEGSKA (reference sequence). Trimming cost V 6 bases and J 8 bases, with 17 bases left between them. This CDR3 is CSARNARVHEQFF. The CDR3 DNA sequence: TGCAGTGCCCGGAACGCCAGGGTACATGAGCAGTTCTTC.

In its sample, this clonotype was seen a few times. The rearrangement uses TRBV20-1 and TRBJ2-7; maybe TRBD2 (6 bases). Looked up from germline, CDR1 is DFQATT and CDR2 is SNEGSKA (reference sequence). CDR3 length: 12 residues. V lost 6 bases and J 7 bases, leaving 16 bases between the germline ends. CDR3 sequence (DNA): TGCAGTGCACGAGCCGTCGGAGGGGAGCAGTACTTC. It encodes CSARAVGGEQYF.